This TCR beta chain appears in the sequencing data of a study of blood T cell repertoires in COVID-19. Looking at the study overall: COVID-19 samples collected from the United States, Italy and Spain covered acute and convalescent phases. T cells, B-cell-depleted T cells, or PBMCs provided the cDNA or gDNA that served as material.

Authors' analysis steps: Counts of nucleated cells, estimated from reference gene primer amplification, were obtained. Data came from immunoSEQ multiplex PCR; TCRdb stores just in-frame clones and leaves some out. That table gives V, J and clone size, and the DNA gave D and trimming. The sample contains about 180,000 clones, about nine tenths of which appear only once. CDR1 and CDR2 (germline): LNHDA, SQIVND (reference sequence). The CDR3 has 15 amino acids. Source material: peripheral blood. This sequence joins TRBV19 and TRBJ1-5, with D tentatively TRBD1 (6 bases). The receptor comes from a woman aged 25 to 45 with acute or convalescent COVID-19. CDR3 DNA sequence: TGTGCTACAGGAGGTAGGGGGACTATCAATCAGCCCCAGCATTTT. The encoded protein is CATGGRGTINQPQHF.